Sequencing of this TCR beta chain was carried out in a study of blood T cell repertoires in COVID-19. Study-wide background: The samples span acute and convalescent COVID-19 from the United States, Italy and Spain.

As processed by the authors: Estimated nucleated cell counts came from reference gene primer amplification. Only in-frame clones appear in the TCRdb table, and some are missing; sequencing was by immunoSEQ multiplex PCR. D and trimming were read from the DNA, whereas the V and J calls and clone size are those reported in that table. The table includes approximately 70,000 clones, approximately 80% detected once. Trimming at V came to 4 bases and at J to 4 bases, leaving 11 bases not matched to a gene. The CDR3 has 19 residues. CDR1 is SGHTA and CDR2 is FQGTGA in the germline V gene. Sequencing was performed on peripheral blood. The V and J genes are TRBV7-3 and TRBJ2-3, with 16 bases fitting TRBD2. This TCR was recovered from a woman aged 80 or over with acute or convalescent COVID-19. The CDR3 loop reads CASSSQGLAGGGPADTQYF. The CDR3 coding sequence is TGTGCCAGCAGCTCCCAGGGACTAGCGGGGGGGGGTCCCGCAGATACGCAGTATTTT. Full variable domain (rest looked up from reference TRBV7-3 and TRBJ2-3): GAGVSQTPSNKVTEKGKYVELRCDPISGHTALYWYRQSLGQGPEFLIYFQGTGAADDSGLPNDRFFAVRPEGSVSTLKIQRTERGDSAVYLCASSSQGLAGGGPADTQYFGPGTRLTVL.